These 29 T cell receptor beta chains originate from one sample sequenced in a study of cytotoxic CD8 clonotypes in ibrutinib-treated CLL. TCRdb keeps only in-frame clones here, not all; method: immunoSEQ multiplex PCR. The data contain 68,000 or so clones, around 65% of them singletons. This material consisted of PBMCs, taken after 12 months of ibrutinib treatment. These receptors all stem from a human donor with chronic lymphocytic leukemia.

This rearrangement joins TRBV18 to TRBJ2-1; a weak D match, TRBD1 (5 bases). The germline V gene encodes CDR1 KGHSH and CDR2 LQKENI. Trimming took off 5 bases at V and 0 bases at J, with 11 bases between the two ends. This CDR3 has 15 residues. Written as DNA, the CDR3 is TGTGCCAGCTCAGTACAGGAAAGCTCCTACAATGAGCAGTTCTTC. It encodes CASSVQESSYNEQFF.

This sequence joins TRBV6-1 and TRBJ1-6; D gene uncertain. The CDR3 length is 15 residues. Trimming took 8 bases from V and 6 from J, leaving 17 bases between them. Germline CDR1 and CDR2: MNHNS and SASEGT. The CDR3 spells CASAGLSTFNSPLHF. The DNA of the CDR3 is TGTGCCAGCGCCGGGTTATCTACGTTTAATTCACCCCTCCACTTT.

This clone was observed once. The rearrangement uses TRBV5-8 and TRBJ2-7, with 9 bases aligning to TRBD1. The CDR3 extends over 16 amino acids. V trimming: 5 bases; J trimming: 4 bases; junction bases outside the gene matches: 13. Germline assignment: CDR1 SGHTS and CDR2 YDEGEE. This chain's CDR3 is CASSDPTGTGIYEQYF. The CDR3 bases are TGTGCCAGCAGTGACCCAACCGGGACAGGGATTTACGAGCAGTACTTC.

This clone was observed a single time. This chain connects TRBV10-3 to TRBJ1-6, with D perhaps matching TRBD1 (6 bases). V was trimmed by 3 bases and J by 4 bases, leaving 13 bases between them. CDR1 is ENHRY and CDR2 is SYGVKD in the germline V gene. The CDR3 sequence is 16 residues long. This chain's CDR3 is CAISDQGKGYNSPLHF. The DNA for the CDR3 is TGTGCCATCAGTGACCAGGGGAAAGGGTATAATTCACCCCTCCACTTT.

The genes are TRBV5-1 and TRBJ2-3; TRBD2 agrees at 9 bases. The V gene end was trimmed by 4 bases and the J gene end by 4 bases; junction bases not matched to a gene: 4. Germline CDR1 and CDR2: SGHRS and YFSETQ. CDR3 length equals 14 residues. Here the CDR3 DNA reads TGCGCCAGCAGCCGCGGGGGGGCCGCAGATACGCAGTATTTT. Its protein product is CASSRGGAADTQYF.

The V gene is TRBV7-9, the J gene TRBJ2-1; 9 bases agree with TRBD2. Germline V CDR1 and CDR2: SEHNR, FQNEAQ (reference sequence). The V gene end was trimmed by 0 bases and the J gene end by 10 bases; junction bases not matched to a gene: 4. CDR3 length: 14 residues. The CDR3 reads CASSLAGGGAEQFF. The CDR3 DNA sequence: TGTGCCAGCAGCTTAGCTGGCGGGGGGGCGGAGCAGTTCTTC.

This clone was seen more than once but under ten times. The V and J genes are TRBV5-4 and TRBJ2-3; TRBD2 is a possible D gene (6 bases). Germline loops: CDR1 SGHNT, CDR2 YYREEE (reference sequence). V was trimmed by 2 bases and J by 0 bases, leaving 10 bases between them. The CDR3 runs 15 residues. The chain's CDR3 is CASSFGGSSTDTQYF. CDR3 DNA: TGTGCCAGCAGCTTCGGGGGATCTAGCACAGATACGCAGTATTTT.

The chain couples TRBV18 to TRBJ1-1; 7 nucleotides agree with TRBD1. CDR3 length: 15 residues. Trimming at V came to 4 bases and at J to 1 base, leaving 6 bases not matched to a gene. Germline lookup yields CDR1 KGHSH and CDR2 LQKENI. CDR3 loop: CASSLGRGKNTEAFF. The CDR3 region has the DNA TGTGCCAGCTCACTAGGCAGGGGGAAGAACACTGAAGCTTTCTTT. The full variable domain, with the rest looked up from reference TRBV18 and TRBJ1-1, is NAGVMQNPRHLVRRRGQEARLRCSPMKGHSHVYWYRQLPEEGLKFMVYLQKENIIDESGMPKERFSAEFPKEGPSILRIQQVVRGDSAAYFCASSLGRGKNTEAFFGQGTRLTVV.

V and J are TRBV11-3 and TRBJ2-2, with 10 bases that match TRBD1. J gave up 2 bases and V 5 bases, and 2 bases lay outside the gene matches. The CDR3 consists of 15 residues. Germline V gene data show CDR1 as SGHNT and CDR2 as YENEEA. The CDR3 bases are TGTGCCAGCAGCAGGACAGGGGGTAACACCGGGGAGCTGTTTTTT. It yields the protein CASSRTGGNTGELFF.

J is TRBJ1-6 and V is TRBV4-3; no reliable D call. This CDR3 contains 13 residues. Trimming took 0 bases from V and 10 from J, leaving 7 bases between them. CDR1 is LGHNA, CDR2 YSLEER, per germline. This CDR3 is CASSQDLGSPLHF. The CDR3 nucleotides are TGCGCCAGCAGCCAAGATTTGGGATCACCCCTCCACTTT.

This rearrangement joins TRBV10-3 to TRBJ2-3; D unresolved. The ends were cut back, 1 base at V and 1 base at J, with 15 bases in the middle. Germline-derived CDR1 and CDR2 are ENHRY and SYGVKD. The CDR3 runs to 17 residues. The CDR3 spells CAISEWSASSGTDTQYF. The CDR3 coding sequence is TGTGCCATCAGTGAGTGGAGCGCTAGTTCGGGCACAGATACGCAGTATTTT.

The chain carries TRBV10-3 and TRBJ2-7; the match to TRBD1 covers 12 bases. The V segment lost 6 bases and the J segment 4 bases; nucleotides outside the gene matches: 4. Germline lookup yields CDR1 ENHRY and CDR2 SYGVKD. CDR3 size: 14 residues. The CDR3 DNA reads TGTGCCATCAGCCCGGGACAGGGGGCATACGAGCAGTACTTC. It translates to CAISPGQGAYEQYF.

Only one count was recorded for this clone. The chain carries TRBV6-5 and TRBJ1-4; 7 nucleotides line up with TRBD1. Germline V gene sequence: CDR1 MNHEY, CDR2 SVGAGI. Trimming at V came to 6 bases and at J to 4 bases, leaving 5 bases not matched to a gene. CDR3 size: 14 residues. The DNA for the CDR3 is TGTGCCAGCAGACGACAGGGCCTTAATGAAAAACTGTTTTTT. Amino acids: CASRRQGLNEKLFF.

This clone has a handful of counts. The rearrangement joins TRBV14 to TRBJ2-1; no clear D gene. This CDR3 contains 15 residues. V was shortened by 4 bases and J by 0 bases, with 10 bases between the two germline ends. Germline CDR1 is SGHDN and CDR2 is FVKESK. CDR3 sequence reads: CASSRSWISYNEQFF. CDR3 nucleotide sequence: TGTGCCAGCAGCCGCTCTTGGATCTCCTACAATGAGCAGTTCTTC.

J is TRBJ1-3 and V is TRBV7-6, with TRBD1 as a possible D gene (5 bases). Germline V gene lookup returns CDR1 SGHVS and CDR2 FNYEAQ. Trimming took 5 bases from V and 0 from J, leaving 11 bases between them. The CDR3 is made up of 15 amino acids. The chain's CDR3 is CASSKGAASGNTIYF. The CDR3 DNA reads as TGTGCCAGCAGCAAAGGGGCAGCCTCTGGAAACACCATATATTTT.

The V and J genes are TRBV5-6 and TRBJ1-5; D is perhaps TRBD1 (5 bases). CDR1 is SGHDT, CDR2 YYEEEE, per germline. Trimming removed 2 bases from V and 3 bases from J, with 15 bases in between. The CDR3 totals 16 residues. CDR3 loop: CASSFRGVGTNQPQHF. The CDR3 DNA follows: TGTGCCAGCAGCTTCCGAGGGGTAGGGACCAATCAGCCCCAGCATTTT.

This rearrangement joins TRBV10-3 to TRBJ2-7; D might be TRBD1 or TRBD2, each matching 5 bases. Trimming took 2 bases from V and 3 from J, leaving 20 bases between them. The CDR3 consists of 17 residues. From germline, CDR1 is ENHRY and CDR2 SYGVKD. CDR3 sequence reads: CAISEPGRRLGSYEQYF. Here the CDR3 DNA reads TGTGCCATCAGTGAGCCGGGACGGAGATTGGGAAGCTACGAGCAGTACTTC.

V is TRBV2 and J is TRBJ1-1; D may be TRBD1 (5 bases). The CDR3 contains 13 residues. Germline V gives CDR1 SNHLY, CDR2 FYNNEI. V dropped 6 bases and J dropped 4 bases, with 12 bases sitting between them. The DNA for the CDR3 is TGTGCCAGCAGGGACACAGGTCTCACTGAAGCTTTCTTT. Protein: CASRDTGLTEAFF. Based on the CDR3 plus reference TRBV2 and TRBJ1-1, the full variable domain is EPEVTQTPSHQVTQMGQEVILRCVPISNHLYFYWYRQILGQKVEFLVSFYNNEISEKSEIFDDQFSVERPDGSNFTLKIRSTKLEDSAMYFCASRDTGLTEAFFGQGTRLTVV.

The rearrangement joins TRBV11-2 to TRBJ2-5, with D perhaps matching TRBD1 or TRBD2 (5 bases each). The V end lost 1 base, the J end lost 5 bases, and 11 bases lay between the germline ends. Per the germline V gene, CDR1 is SGHAT and CDR2 is FQNNGV. The CDR3 consists of 14 residues. This CDR3 reads CASSLGGWGETQYF. In DNA, the CDR3 is TGTGCCAGCAGCTTAGGGGGATGGGGGGAGACCCAGTACTTC.

This clone was detected only a few times. The rearrangement uses TRBV7-2 and TRBJ1-1; unclear D gene. V lost 2 bases and J 2 bases, leaving 9 bases between the germline ends. The CDR3 covers 14 residues. Per germline, CDR1 SGHTA and CDR2 FQGNSA. The CDR3 DNA follows: TGTGCCAGCAGCTTATGGGCAGGAAACACTGAAGCTTTCTTT. Translating it yields CASSLWAGNTEAFF.

The V and J genes are TRBV9 and TRBJ1-3, with D maybe TRBD1 (6 bases). The CDR3 spans 13 residues. Germline V lookup: CDR1 SGDLS, CDR2 YYNGEE. V was clipped by 0 bases and J by 7 bases, with 8 bases between them. CDR3: CASSVGQGNTIYF. The CDR3 DNA is TGTGCCAGCAGCGTAGGCCAGGGGAACACCATATATTTT.

The V gene is TRBV7-9, the J gene TRBJ2-5, with 12 bases fitting TRBD2. This CDR3 spans 16 amino acids. Trimming took 5 bases from V and 3 from J; bases not matched to a gene: 7. Germline V gene sequence: CDR1 SEHNR, CDR2 FQNEAQ (reference sequence). The CDR3 DNA sequence: TGTGCCAGCAGCCGCCGACGGACTAGCGGGGAAGAGACCCAGTACTTC. Its translation is CASSRRRTSGEETQYF.

The chain recombines TRBV7-6 with TRBJ2-7, with 14 positions matching TRBD2. V trimming: 3 bases; J trimming: 2 bases; junction bases outside the gene matches: 0. CDR1 and CDR2 (germline): SGHVS, FNYEAQ. The CDR3 spans 15 residues. As DNA, the CDR3 is TGTGCCAGCAGCTTGACTAGCGGGGGGGCCTACGAGCAGTACTTC. It is translated as CASSLTSGGAYEQYF.

This rearrangement joins TRBV7-3 to TRBJ2-1; no firm D call. The ends were cut back, 5 bases at V and 10 bases at J, with 15 bases in the middle. Germline V gene data show CDR1 as SGHTA and CDR2 as FQGTGA. CDR3 length: 13 residues. The CDR3 nucleotides read TGTGCCAGCAGCGCACAAAAACGATTCGAGCAGTTCTTC. Protein product: CASSAQKRFEQFF.

This chain connects TRBV10-2 to TRBJ2-7; 8 bases line up with TRBD1. Germline V gene lookup returns CDR1 WSHSY and CDR2 SAAADI. V trimming: 4 bases; J trimming: 7 bases; junction bases outside the gene matches: 9. The CDR3 is 14 residues long. The CDR3 sequence is CASSVTGQALEQYF. CDR3 DNA sequence: TGCGCCAGCAGTGTCACGGGACAGGCACTTGAGCAGTACTTC.

The chain joins TRBV23-1 to TRBJ1-5; TRBD1 might be the D (6 bases). TRBV23-1 qualifies as an ORF whose function is uncertain. This CDR3 is built from 15 residues. V gave up 6 bases and J gave up 2 bases, with 14 bases separating them. CDR3 in amino acids: CASSSTGNCNQPQHF. The CDR3 DNA reads TGCGCCAGCAGCTCCACAGGGAATTGCAATCAGCCCCAGCATTTT.

V gene TRBV10-1 combines with J gene TRBJ1-1; 8 bases line up with TRBD1. From germline, CDR1 is WNHNN and CDR2 SYGVQD (reference sequence). The CDR3 is made up of 16 amino acids. After removal of 2 bases from V and 1 base from J, the junction contained 6 bases not matched to a gene. The CDR3 loop reads CASSERVDRENTEAFF. As DNA, the CDR3 is TGCGCCAGCAGTGAGCGGGTGGACAGGGAGAACACTGAAGCTTTCTTT.

The chain has TRBV7-9 and TRBJ1-1; D is unclear. V dropped 5 bases and J dropped 8 bases, with 12 bases sitting between them. Per germline, CDR1 SEHNR and CDR2 FQNEAQ (reference sequence). The CDR3 is 12 residues long. CDR3 loop: CASSPGRVEAFF. The CDR3 region has the DNA TGTGCCAGCAGCCCCGGAAGGGTAGAAGCTTTCTTT.

The chain uses TRBV5-4 and TRBJ1-3, with D hard to call. V was pared by 4 bases and J by 0 bases, with 8 bases between. This CDR3 is 14 amino acids long. Per germline, CDR1 SGHNT and CDR2 YYREEE (reference sequence). The CDR3 protein is CASSRDGSGNTIYF. The CDR3 DNA reads TGTGCCAGCAGCCGAGACGGCTCTGGAAACACCATATATTTT.